Below, one T cell receptor (beta chain) is given with its context. This clone's antigen is unknown. No much larger clonotype is one base removed from it; base qualities were not supplied. This sample was included in a study of high-grade serous ovarian cancer treatment subgroups (dated by TCRdb to about 2021). As for the study more broadly: On average, each sample produced 14,000 to 15,000 sequencing reads and about 7,000 unique TCR beta rearrangements. Under a laparoscopic triage algorithm, patients with high-grade serous ovarian cancer were grouped by complete gross resection or by neoadjuvant chemotherapy response, and the study profiled the TCR beta repertoires of these patients. The cohort comprised about 30 patients: about ten with no residual disease after primary surgery (R0), about ten excellent NACT responders, and about ten poor NACT responders. One primary tumor sample and two metastatic tumor samples were collected from each patient, for a total of fewer than 100 samples.

Collection of tumor samples took place before definitive surgery or chemotherapy. Genomic DNA extraction was performed by the MD Anderson Biospecimen Extraction Resource, and TCR sequencing was carried out by the MD Anderson Cancer Genomics Laboratory. Paper-wide results and their limitations: Spatial information was not captured by bulk tumor TCR sequencing, so insight into HGSC tumor complexity and diversity was limited. Repertoire similarity between tumors from the same patient ranged from about 0.095 to 0.85, while tumors from different patients showed almost no similarity. TCR repertoire analyses focused on CDR3; CDR1 and CDR2 were not analyzed. TCR clonal relatedness correlated positively with neoantigen level and, by trend, with copy number variation and mutation load from whole-genome sequencing.

V was cut back by 1 base and J by 8 bases, leaving a gap of 12 bases between them. The germline V gene sets CDR1 to MNHNS and CDR2 to SASEGT. Reading from cysteine to phenylalanine, the CDR3 counts 15 amino acids. The sequence is cut down to CDR3 DNA, 45 bases in frame from base 1. High-throughput TCR profiling via ImmunoSEQ was performed on the 90 or so tumor samples. As for the original processing: Richness (unique productive sequences), clonality, evenness and relatedness were included as repertoire diversity metrics, and similarity between samples was assessed with the Bhattacharyya coefficient. A sensitivity analysis that removed TCRs with fewer than two reads produced consistent conclusions. TCRdb holds this immuneACCESS table with in-frame rearrangements only. Some clones are missing; in checked studies, unresolved V genes explain under half, and the rest has no known cause. That table gives V, J and clone size, and the DNA gave D and trimming. This sample lists about 4,400 clones; about 70% were detected once. Jointly, the top ten make up 12% of the sample.

The receptor comes from a human donor with high-grade serous ovarian cancer. Sequencing was performed on tumor tissue. The rearrangement combines TRBV6-1 with TRBJ1-6; no D gene is confidently identified. The DNA reads TGTGCCAGCAGTGAAGATAGCCAACGGGATTCACCCCTCCACTTT. It is translated as CASSEDSQRDSPLHF.